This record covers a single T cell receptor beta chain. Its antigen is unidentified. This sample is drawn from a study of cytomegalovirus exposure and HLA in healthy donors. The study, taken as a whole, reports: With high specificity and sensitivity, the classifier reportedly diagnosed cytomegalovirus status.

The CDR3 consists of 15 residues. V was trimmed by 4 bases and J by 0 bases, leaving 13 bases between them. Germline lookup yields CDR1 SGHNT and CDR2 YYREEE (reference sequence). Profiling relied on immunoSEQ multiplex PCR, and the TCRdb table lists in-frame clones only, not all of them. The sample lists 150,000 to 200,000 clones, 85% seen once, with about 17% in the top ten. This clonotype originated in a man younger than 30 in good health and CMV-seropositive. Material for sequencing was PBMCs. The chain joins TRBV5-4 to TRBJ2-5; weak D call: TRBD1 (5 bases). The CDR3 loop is CASSQVRGDQETQYF. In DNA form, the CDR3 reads TGTGCCAGCAGCCAGGTTAGGGGCGACCAAGAGACCCAGTACTTC.